Listed here are 29 T cell receptor beta chains from one sample, sequenced in a study of graft-versus-host responses after intestinal transplantation. Their antigens are not known. The assay was immunoSEQ multiplex PCR, and TCRdb's table has in-frame clones only and misses some. The table shows 100,000 or so clones, with 91% occurring only once. The source was unstimulated CD4+ T cells sorted from spleen or lymph node cells, collected before transplant. The receptors derive from a human donor who was the organ donor for an intestinal transplant.

The V gene is TRBV6-5, the J gene TRBJ1-4, with a possible D match to TRBD1 (6 bases). This CDR3 is 14 amino acids long. CDR1 MNHEY and CDR2 SVGAGI come from the germline V gene. The germline V and J ends were trimmed by 5 bases and 8 bases, with 15 bases remaining between them. CDR3 residues: CASSNGGAREKLFF. For the CDR3, the DNA is TGTGCCAGCAGTAACGGGGGGGCGAGAGAAAAACTGTTTTTT.

The V and J genes are TRBV4-1 and TRBJ2-3; 8 bases align to TRBD1. Germline CDR1 reads MGHRA; CDR2 reads YSYEKL. This CDR3 is 16 amino acids long. V shed 3 bases, J shed 4 bases, and the junction held 9 bases outside the gene matches. CDR3 bases: TGCGCCAGCAGCCATGAGGACAGGGATTCAGCAGATACGCAGTATTTT. Protein sequence: CASSHEDRDSADTQYF.

This chain joins TRBV7-3 and TRBJ2-2; D is perhaps TRBD1 (5 bases). Per germline, CDR1 SGHTA and CDR2 FQGTGA. The CDR3 extends over 13 amino acids. V lost 5 bases, J lost 7 bases, and 11 bases lay in between. The CDR3 here is CASSPRVDGELFF. In DNA form, the CDR3 reads TGTGCCAGCAGCCCCAGGGTGGACGGGGAGCTGTTTTTT. The whole variable domain, filled in from reference TRBV7-3 and TRBJ2-2, reads GAGVSQTPSNKVTEKGKYVELRCDPISGHTALYWYRQSLGQGPEFLIYFQGTGAADDSGLPNDRFFAVRPEGSVSTLKIQRTERGDSAVYLCASSPRVDGELFFGEGSRLTVL.

The chain couples TRBV7-8 to TRBJ2-7; D is undetermined. V was shortened by 1 base and J by 2 bases, with 18 bases between the two germline ends. CDR3 size: 17 residues. Germline CDR1 and CDR2: SGHVS and FQNEAQ. The CDR3 is CASSLERSRVVTYEQYF. Written as DNA, the CDR3 is TGTGCCAGCAGCTTAGAACGGAGCAGAGTAGTAACCTACGAGCAGTACTTC.

This chain joins TRBV7-2 and TRBJ1-2; D is ambiguous. Germline assignment: CDR1 SGHTA and CDR2 FQGNSA. The CDR3 is made up of 13 amino acids. Between the trimmed V and J ends, which lost 2 bases and 6 bases, there was a span of 10 bases. The CDR3 bases are TGTGCCAGCAGCTTACCTACAGTGCATGGCTACACCTTC. Translation gives CASSLPTVHGYTF.

The rearrangement joins TRBV21-1 to TRBJ1-2. TRBV21-1 is given as a pseudogene. The CDR3 spans 16 residues. In DNA form, the CDR3 reads TGTGCCAGCCGAGTTTCCCGTGGGGGGAAAAGCTATGGCTACACCTTC. Translated, it gives CASRVSRGGKSYGYTF.

The chain is built from TRBV28 and TRBJ1-3; 9 nucleotides agree with TRBD1. Trimming removed 4 bases from V and 3 bases from J; junction bases left unmatched: 1. This CDR3 contains 14 residues. CDR1 is MDHEN and CDR2 is SYDVKM in the germline V gene. The CDR3 reads CASSWTGVGNTIYF. CDR3 sequence (DNA): TGTGCCAGCAGTTGGACAGGGGTTGGAAACACCATATATTTT. The complete variable domain, with remaining parts taken from reference TRBV28 and TRBJ1-3, reads DVKVTQSSRYLVKRTGEKVFLECVQDMDHENMFWYRQDPGLGLRLIYFSYDVKMKEKGDIPEGYSVSREKKERFSLILESASTNQTSMYLCASSWTGVGNTIYFGEGSWLTVV.

This sequence joins TRBV25-1 and TRBJ1-3; D ambiguous. Per the germline V gene, CDR1 is MGHDK and CDR2 is SYGVNS. This CDR3 is built from 13 residues. V shed 3 bases and J shed 0 bases, with 3 bases lying between them. CDR3 sequence reads: CASSDHSGNTIYF. CDR3 DNA: TGTGCCAGCAGTGACCACTCTGGAAACACCATATATTTT.

V and J are TRBV30 and TRBJ1-5; 10 nucleotides line up with TRBD1. The germline gives CDR1 GTSNPN, CDR2 SVGIG (reference sequence). The CDR3 sequence is 14 residues long. V dropped 2 bases and J dropped 5; count of bases not matched to a gene: 3. The DNA for the CDR3 is TGTGCCTGGAGTCCGGGACAGGGGTATCAGCCCCAGCATTTT. It translates to CAWSPGQGYQPQHF.

Note on this clone: This same CDR3 is encoded by further DNA sequences in the sample. The rearrangement uses TRBV9 and TRBJ1-6; 7 bases fit TRBD1. Germline CDR1 is SGDLS and CDR2 is YYNGEE. With 2 bases clipped from V and 5 bases from J, the junction kept 1 base outside the gene matches. The CDR3 totals 14 residues. The CDR3 reads CASSVTGNNSPLHF. The CDR3, as DNA: TGTGCCAGCAGCGTGACAGGGAATAATTCACCCCTCCACTTT.

V gene TRBV6-4 combines with J gene TRBJ2-5; D is perhaps TRBD2 (5 bases). The CDR3 length is 16 residues. CDR1 MRHNA and CDR2 SNTAGT come from the germline V gene. Trimming shortened V by 0 bases and J by 3 bases, and 14 bases separated the two germline ends. The CDR3 here is CASSDSKREEEETQYF. For the CDR3, the DNA is TGTGCCAGCAGTGACTCGAAGCGTGAGGAGGAAGAGACCCAGTACTTC.

This clone was found once. The V gene is TRBV6-1, the J gene TRBJ2-7, with 11 bases that match TRBD2. The CDR3 loop spans 15 amino acids. Trimming cost V 1 base and J 3 bases; bases outside gene matches: 2. Looked up from germline, CDR1 is MNHNS and CDR2 is SASEGT. The CDR3 nucleotides are TGTGCCAGCAGTGAAGGGGGGACTAGCGGCTACGAGCAGTACTTC. Translating gives CASSEGGTSGYEQYF.

V is TRBV7-2 and J is TRBJ2-2; 8 bases map to TRBD2. The CDR3 extends over 14 amino acids. From germline, CDR1 is SGHTA and CDR2 FQGNSA. Germline trimming cut 5 bases from V and 5 bases from J; bases unmatched to any gene: 4. The chain's CDR3 is CASSRGGPTGELFF. For the CDR3, the DNA is TGTGCCAGCAGCCGGGGGGGCCCGACCGGGGAGCTGTTTTTT.

V gene TRBV6-6 combines with J gene TRBJ1-4, with 7 bases fitting TRBD1. There are 16 residues in the CDR3. The V gene end was trimmed by 4 bases and the J gene end by 1 base; junction bases not matched to a gene: 6. The germline gives CDR1 MNHNY, CDR2 SVGAGI (reference sequence). In nucleotides, the CDR3 is TGTGCCAGCAGTTCTCGCCGGGACAGAACTAATGAAAAACTGTTTTTT. Translating gives CASSSRRDRTNEKLFF.

In the case of this clone: This sample includes further DNA sequences coding for the same CDR3. The chain is built from TRBV7-2 and TRBJ1-1, with 7 bases identical to TRBD1. Trimming cost V 3 bases and J 0 bases; bases outside gene matches: 1. The CDR3 sequence is 14 residues long. CDR1 is SGHTA and CDR2 is FQGNSA in the germline V gene. CDR3 nucleotide sequence: TGTGCCAGCAGCTTGGGACAGTTGAACACTGAAGCTTTCTTT. Encoded protein: CASSLGQLNTEAFF.

This chain connects TRBV10-3 to TRBJ1-2, with no clear D. Trimming took off 0 bases at V and 5 bases at J, with 7 bases between the two ends. Germline CDR1 ENHRY, CDR2 SYGVKD. CDR3 length equals 13 residues. The CDR3 DNA sequence: TGTGCCATCAGTGAGTCGGGCTATTATGGCTACACCTTC. Its protein product is CAISESGYYGYTF.

The gene calls are TRBV28 and TRBJ2-7; 9 nucleotides align to TRBD1. The CDR3 totals 14 residues. The germline V gene encodes CDR1 MDHEN and CDR2 SYDVKM. Trimming took 3 bases from V and 0 from J; bases not matched to a gene: 0. CDR3 loop: CASSLGQGSYEQYF. CDR3 coding DNA: TGTGCCAGCAGTTTGGGACAGGGCTCCTACGAGCAGTACTTC.

The CDR3 spells CASSVGRDFSYEQYF. In DNA form, the CDR3 reads TGTGCCAGCAGCGTAGGAAGGGACTTCTCCTACGAGCAGTACTTC. The chain joins TRBV9 to TRBJ2-7, with D maybe TRBD2 (6 bases). The CDR3 covers 15 residues. Trimming shortened V by 0 bases and J by 0 bases, and 10 bases separated the two germline ends. Germline CDR1 is SGDLS and CDR2 is YYNGEE.

V usage is TRBV5-6 and J usage is TRBJ1-5; D might be TRBD1 (5 bases). The CDR3 contains 14 residues. In germline, CDR1 is SGHDT, CDR2 YYEEEE. V was pared by 4 bases and J by 0 bases, with 8 bases between. CDR3 loop: CASSPGNSNQPQHF. Here the CDR3 DNA reads TGTGCCAGCAGCCCAGGGAATAGCAATCAGCCCCAGCATTTT.

In nucleotides, the CDR3 is TGTGCCAGCAGACCCCGACAGGGGAATTCACCCCTCCACTTT. It translates to CASRPRQGNSPLHF. The chain employs TRBV13 and TRBJ1-6; 8 nucleotides agree with TRBD1. V was clipped by 6 bases and J by 7 bases; unmatched bases: 5. Germline CDR1 reads PRHDT; CDR2 reads FYEKMQ (reference sequence). The length of the CDR3 is 14 residues.

The V gene is TRBV10-3, the J gene TRBJ2-5, with 14 bases aligning to TRBD2. Per germline, CDR1 ENHRY and CDR2 SYGVKD. V dropped 5 bases and J dropped 6; count of bases not matched to a gene: 11. The CDR3 length is 17 residues. CDR3 DNA sequence: TGTGCCATCAGTTCCGGGACTAGCGGGGGCCTGGGAAAGACCCAGTACTTC. This codes for CAISSGTSGGLGKTQYF.

This chain joins TRBV18 and TRBJ1-1; D gene unclear. Looked up from germline, CDR1 is KGHSH and CDR2 is LQKENI. CDR3 length: 11 amino acids. The V end was cut by 6 bases, the J end by 10 bases, with 12 bases between. CDR3 loop: CASSRANTAFF. In nucleotides, the CDR3 is TGTGCCAGCTCGCGGGCTAATACAGCTTTCTTT.

This chain uses TRBV9 with TRBJ1-1; TRBD1 is a possible D gene (6 bases). The germline V gene encodes CDR1 SGDLS and CDR2 YYNGEE. CDR3 length: 15 amino acids. The V gene lost 4 bases and the J gene lost 0 bases, with 13 bases spanning the gap. CDR3 coding DNA: TGTGCCAGCAGCCTATCGGGACAACTGAACACTGAAGCTTTCTTT. Translated, it gives CASSLSGQLNTEAFF.

This clone was picked up a small number of times. The J gene is TRBJ1-1, the V gene TRBV10-3; TRBD1 is a possible D gene (5 bases). The CDR3 covers 15 residues. Germline V CDR1 and CDR2: ENHRY, SYGVKD. V was clipped by 3 bases and J by 0 bases, with 11 bases between them. CDR3 nucleotides: TGTGCCATCAGTGAACACGGGGGAATGAACACTGAAGCTTTCTTT. This sequence encodes CAISEHGGMNTEAFF.

The CDR3 coding sequence is TGCGCCAGCAGCCAGGACAGGGGGCCGGGCGAGCAGTACTTC. This sequence encodes CASSQDRGPGEQYF. The genes are TRBV4-3 and TRBJ2-5; 11 positions agree with TRBD1. TRBJ2-7 matches the DNA end more closely, so the J call is doubtful. The CDR3 runs 14 residues. Germline loops: CDR1 LGHNA, CDR2 YSLEER.

V and J are TRBV7-2 and TRBJ1-2; 7 nucleotides line up with TRBD1. V trimming: 5 bases; J trimming: 2 bases; junction bases outside the gene matches: 2. Per germline, CDR1 SGHTA and CDR2 FQGNSA. CDR3 length: 13 amino acids. The CDR3 bases are TGTGCCAGCAGCCCCAGGGGGAACTATGGCTACACCTTC. This gives the protein CASSPRGNYGYTF.

The V call is TRBV21-1, the J call TRBJ2-7; the D segment call TRBD1 is taken from the table without a DNA check. TRBV21-1 is classified as a pseudogene. This CDR3 has 17 amino acids. The CDR3 here is CASSKWGQPLYSYEQYF. Here the CDR3 DNA reads TGTGCCAGCAGCAAATGGGGGCAGCCCTTATATTCCTACGAGCAGTACTTC.

Only one count was recorded for this clone. The chain uses TRBV11-2 and TRBJ2-5, with D perhaps TRBD2 (6 bases). Trimming pared 6 bases from V and 14 bases from J, leaving 19 bases between. CDR3 length: 12 residues. Germline V gene lookup returns CDR1 SGHAT and CDR2 FQNNGV. Here the CDR3 DNA reads TGTGCCAGCAGTCAACAGCGGGCCCCCCTTTACTTC. It specifies CASSQQRAPLYF.

The V call is TRBV7-3, the J call TRBJ2-2; a weak D match, TRBD1 (5 bases). This CDR3 is built from 14 residues. V shed 3 bases and J shed 3 bases, with 8 bases lying between them. Germline assignment: CDR1 SGHTA and CDR2 FQGTGA. The CDR3 nucleotides read TGTGCCAGCAGCTTGGTGGGGCACACCGGGGAGCTGTTTTTT. Translating it yields CASSLVGHTGELFF. The full variable domain, its missing parts supplied by reference TRBV7-3 and TRBJ2-2, is GAGVSQTPSNKVTEKGKYVELRCDPISGHTALYWYRQSLGQGPEFLIYFQGTGAADDSGLPNDRFFAVRPEGSVSTLKIQRTERGDSAVYLCASSLVGHTGELFFGEGSRLTVL.